This T cell receptor beta chain was captured by sequencing in a study of shared clonotypes between healthy human individuals. Study conclusions and caveats: Shared clonotypes: approximately 5.3% naive CD4, around 4% naive CD8, 2.3% memory CD4, more than 0.3% memory CD8. Generation probabilities were higher for clonotypes shared across all four sorted-subset donors than for unshared ones.

The assay was immunoSEQ multiplex PCR, and TCRdb's table has in-frame clones only and misses some. The repertoire holds some 2 million clones, with about 95% as singletons. The J segment lost 5 bases and the V segment lost 4 bases, leaving 7 bases of the junction unmatched. The CDR3 totals 14 residues. Germline CDR1 and CDR2: SEHNR and FQNEAQ (reference sequence). The naive CD8 fraction comprised CD45RO-negative cells positively selected for CCR7 and excluded terminally differentiated effector memory CD45RA+ cells. In the case of this clone: No antigen is known for it.

Sequencing was done on a sample of naive CD8+ T cells sorted from blood. The rearrangement joins TRBV7-9 to TRBJ1-1, with 7 bases lining up with TRBD1. This receptor was obtained from a man aged 18 to 30 in good health. The CDR3 region is CASSSTGDWTEAFF. As DNA, the CDR3 is TGTGCCAGCAGCTCAACAGGGGATTGGACTGAAGCTTTCTTT.